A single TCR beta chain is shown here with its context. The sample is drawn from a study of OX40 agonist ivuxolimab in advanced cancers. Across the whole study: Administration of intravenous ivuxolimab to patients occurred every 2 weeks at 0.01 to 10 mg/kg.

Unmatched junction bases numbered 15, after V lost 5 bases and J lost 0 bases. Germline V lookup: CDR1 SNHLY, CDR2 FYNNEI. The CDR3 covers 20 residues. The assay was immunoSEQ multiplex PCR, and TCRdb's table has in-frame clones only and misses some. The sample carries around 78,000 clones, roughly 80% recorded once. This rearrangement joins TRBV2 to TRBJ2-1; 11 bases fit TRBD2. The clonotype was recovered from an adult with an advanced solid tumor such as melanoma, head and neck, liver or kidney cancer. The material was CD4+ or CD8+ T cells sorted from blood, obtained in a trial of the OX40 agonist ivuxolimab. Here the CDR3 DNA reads TGTGCCAGCAGTAGCCTCGGAGGGACTAGCGGATTAAGCTCCTACAATGAGCAGTTCTTC. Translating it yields CASSSLGGTSGLSSYNEQFF.